Presented here are 17 T cell receptor beta chains from one specimen sequenced in a study of T cells in tumors after PD-1 blockade. Produced via immunoSEQ multiplex PCR; TCRdb's table is partial and in-frame only. The data hold 45,000 to 60,000 clones, with more than 75% observed a single time. The source material was PBMCs, sampled before anti-PD-1 treatment. The receptor source for this set is a human donor with basal cell carcinoma.

The J gene is TRBJ2-1, the V gene TRBV5-6; D gene uncertain. The germline V gene encodes CDR1 SGHDT and CDR2 YYEEEE. V gave up 0 bases and J gave up 10 bases, with 8 bases separating them. This CDR3 is 12 amino acids long. The CDR3 sequence is CASSLESREQFF. The CDR3 nucleotides read TGTGCCAGCAGCTTGGAGAGCCGAGAGCAGTTCTTC.

There are a few counts of this clone. The rearrangement links TRBV7-3 to TRBJ1-6; D unclear. This CDR3 region has 14 residues. In germline, CDR1 is SGHTA, CDR2 FQGTGA. V lost 5 bases and J 8 bases, leaving 13 bases between the germline ends. The CDR3 is CASSLQVMDSPLHF. The CDR3 bases are TGTGCCAGCAGCCTCCAGGTGATGGATTCACCCCTCCACTTT.

The J gene is TRBJ1-1, the V gene TRBV5-1, with 8 bases that match TRBD1. V lost 3 bases, J lost 5 bases, and 12 bases stayed unmatched. CDR1 is SGHRS, CDR2 YFSETQ, per germline. This CDR3 has 16 residues. This chain's CDR3 is CASSSRQGTLVTEAFF. CDR3 coding DNA: TGCGCCAGCAGCTCCAGACAGGGGACGCTGGTAACTGAAGCTTTCTTT.

This rearrangement joins TRBV28 to TRBJ1-1, with D perhaps TRBD1 (5 bases). The germline V and J ends were trimmed by 6 bases and 6 bases, with 17 bases remaining between them. Looked up from germline, CDR1 is MDHEN and CDR2 is SYDVKM. This CDR3 comprises 14 residues. The CDR3 nucleotides read TGTGCCAGCAGGGCGGGGAGGGGAGTCTCTGAAGCTTTCTTT. This encodes CASRAGRGVSEAFF.

The chain employs TRBV5-1 and TRBJ2-3, with D uncertain. CDR3 length equals 13 residues. Germline V gene sequence: CDR1 SGHRS, CDR2 YFSETQ. Trimming shortened V by 0 bases and J by 6 bases, and 8 bases separated the two germline ends. In nucleotides, the CDR3 is TGCGCCAGCAGCTTGGTGTGGTCGGATACGCAGTATTTT. It codes for CASSLVWSDTQYF.

This chain uses TRBV28 with TRBJ1-1, with TRBD1 matching over 7 bases. Germline CDR1 and CDR2: MDHEN and SYDVKM. The CDR3 length is 16 residues. V trimming: 8 bases; J trimming: 1 base; junction bases outside the gene matches: 13. The CDR3 protein is CASLLPLGQTNTEAFF. In DNA form, the CDR3 reads TGTGCCAGCCTCCTCCCACTGGGACAGACGAACACTGAAGCTTTCTTT.

The chain links TRBV3-1 (or the pseudogene TRBV3-2) to TRBJ1-1; D perhaps matches TRBD1 (6 bases). Deletions cut 0 bases from V and 4 bases from J, with 15 bases between. The CDR3 loop spans 16 amino acids. Germline V gene sequence: CDR1 LGHDT, CDR2 YNNKEL (reference sequence). The CDR3 reads CASSQDRGGAITEAFF. Written as DNA, the CDR3 is TGTGCCAGCAGCCAAGATCGGGGGGGGGCGATCACTGAAGCTTTCTTT.

The count of this clone is one. The rearrangement joins TRBV5-1 to TRBJ2-6, with 11 bases aligning to TRBD1. V lost 4 bases and J lost 2; bases outside the gene matches: 8. From germline, CDR1 is SGHRS and CDR2 YFSETQ. The CDR3 consists of 18 residues. The CDR3 sequence: CASSKNPGQGAGANVLTF. The DNA of the CDR3 is TGCGCCAGCAGCAAAAACCCGGGACAGGGGGCTGGGGCCAACGTCCTGACTTTC. The full variable domain, completed using reference TRBV5-1 and TRBJ2-6, is KAGVTQTPRYLIKTRGQQVTLSCSPISGHRSVSWYQQTPGQGLQFLFEYFSETQRNKGNFPGRFSGRQFSNSRSEMNVSTLELGDSALYLCASSKNPGQGAGANVLTFGAGSRLTVL.

The CDR3 region is CASSLSIRGNSPLHF. Here the CDR3 DNA reads TGTGCCAGCAGTTTATCGATCAGAGGCAATTCACCCCTCCACTTT. The chain carries TRBV28 and TRBJ1-6; D ambiguous. Germline assignment: CDR1 MDHEN and CDR2 SYDVKM. Trimming cost V 1 base and J 7 bases, with 11 bases left between them. The CDR3 extends over 15 amino acids.

The DNA for the CDR3 is TGTGCCAGCAGCTTGAGTGCTCGCAGGAGGGTCGAGACCCAGTACTTC. It is translated as CASSLSARRRVETQYF. This chain uses TRBV5-6 with TRBJ2-5; TRBD2 is a possible D gene (6 bases). Deletions cut 1 base from V and 5 bases from J, with 18 bases between. The CDR3 is 16 amino acids. CDR1 and CDR2 (germline): SGHDT, YYEEEE.

The chain is built from TRBV4-1 and TRBJ2-2; the match to TRBD2 covers 8 bases. With V trimmed by 3 bases and J by 2 bases, 8 bases remained unmatched. The CDR3 is made up of 17 amino acids. The germline V gene encodes CDR1 MGHRA and CDR2 YSYEKL. The DNA for the CDR3 is TGCGCCAGCAGCCATCAATTACTAGCGGTAAACACCGGGGAGCTGTTTTTT. Translation: CASSHQLLAVNTGELFF.

This clone was recorded once. The chain links TRBV24-1 to TRBJ1-1; D call uncertain. Germline V gene sequence: CDR1 KGHDR, CDR2 SFDVKD. The CDR3 has 13 amino acids. Deletions cut 3 bases from V and 1 base from J, with 5 bases between. The CDR3 spells CATSDPGNTEAFF. CDR3 nucleotides: TGTGCCACCAGTGATCCCGGGAACACTGAAGCTTTCTTT.

The chain recombines TRBV30 with TRBJ2-5, with D possibly being TRBD1 (6 bases). The CDR3 runs 16 residues. Per germline, CDR1 GTSNPN and CDR2 SVGIG (reference sequence). V lost 0 bases, J lost 3 bases, and 17 bases lay in between. The chain's CDR3 is CAWSVATGHKKETQYF. In nucleotides, the CDR3 is TGTGCCTGGAGTGTCGCCACGGGACATAAAAAAGAGACCCAGTACTTC. Combining the CDR3 with reference TRBV30 and TRBJ2-5 gives the whole variable domain SQTIHQWPATLVQPVGSPLSLECTVEGTSNPNLYWYRQAAGRGLQLLFYSVGIGQISSEVPQNLSASRPQDRQFILSSKKLLLSDSGFYLCAWSVATGHKKETQYFGPGTRLLVL.

The genes are TRBV19 and TRBJ1-5; 8 bases line up with TRBD1. Germline V CDR1 and CDR2: LNHDA, SQIVND (reference sequence). CDR3 length: 16 residues. The J segment lost 4 bases and the V segment lost 7 bases, leaving 12 bases of the junction unmatched. CDR3: CASKVHSGQGNQPQHF. CDR3 DNA sequence: TGTGCCAGTAAAGTTCATAGCGGACAGGGAAATCAGCCCCAGCATTTT.

This chain joins TRBV7-6 and TRBJ2-7; TRBD1 aligns across 9 bases. Losses at the gene ends were 5 bases for V and 6 bases for J; bases not matched to a gene: 5. This CDR3 contains 13 residues. Germline CDR1 is SGHVS and CDR2 is FNYEAQ. The CDR3 reads CASSIGQGPEQYF. Written as DNA, the CDR3 is TGTGCCAGCAGCATCGGACAGGGGCCCGAGCAGTACTTC.

The chain carries TRBV6-5 and TRBJ1-2, with D possibly TRBD1 on 6 matching bases. Germline CDR1 and CDR2: MNHEY and SVGAGI. This CDR3 region has 16 residues. Trimming took 3 bases from V and 0 from J, leaving 14 bases between them. CDR3 amino acids: CASSYGGQEANYGYTF. In DNA, the CDR3 is TGTGCCAGCAGTTATGGGGGCCAGGAAGCTAACTATGGCTACACCTTC.

The chain combines TRBV7-9 with TRBJ1-3, with D possibly matching TRBD1 (6 bases). The V and J ends lost 5 bases and 0 bases respectively, with 11 bases between them. CDR1 is SEHNR, CDR2 FQNEAQ, per germline (reference sequence). The CDR3 loop spans 15 amino acids. CDR3 amino acids: CASSRNRDSGNTIYF. DNA of the CDR3: TGTGCCAGCAGCCGAAACAGGGACTCTGGAAACACCATATATTTT.